A single TCR beta chain is shown here with its context. What it recognizes is unknown. Method: immunoSEQ multiplex PCR; TCRdb's copy keeps in-frame clones and lacks some. Among 150,000 to 200,000 clones listed, approximately 84% were seen once. The sample is drawn from a study of cytomegalovirus exposure and HLA in healthy donors. Overall study: It was reported in a later analysis that the 95 to 150 validation repertoires used the same platform as the 666 first-cohort repertoires.

General observations from the study: The investigators catalogued some 150 TCR beta chains as cytomegalovirus-associated.

Input material: PBMCs. The TCR comes from a man aged 25 to 40 in good health and CMV-seropositive.

In DNA form, the CDR3 reads TGTGCCACCAGCAGGATGACTAGCGTTCAAGAGACCCAGTACTTC. Amino acid sequence: CATSRMTSVQETQYF. The genes are TRBV15 and TRBJ2-5, with 8 nucleotides matching TRBD2. The CDR3 totals 15 residues. The ends lost 3 bases at V and 2 bases at J; junction bases unmatched: 5. Germline values: CDR1 LNHNV, CDR2 YYDKDF (reference sequence).